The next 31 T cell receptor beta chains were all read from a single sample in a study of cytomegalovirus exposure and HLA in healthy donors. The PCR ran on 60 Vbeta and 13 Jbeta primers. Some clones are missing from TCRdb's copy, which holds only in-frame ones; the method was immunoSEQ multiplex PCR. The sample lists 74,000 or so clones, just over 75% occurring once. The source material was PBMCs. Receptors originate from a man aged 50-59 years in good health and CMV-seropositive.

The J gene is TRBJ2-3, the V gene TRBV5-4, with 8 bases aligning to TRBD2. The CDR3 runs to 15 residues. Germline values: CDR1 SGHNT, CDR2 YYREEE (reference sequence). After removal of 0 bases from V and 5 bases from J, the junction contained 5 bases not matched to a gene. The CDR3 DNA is TGTGCCAGCAGCTTGGTCGGGGGGGCGCAAGATACGCAGTATTTT. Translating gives CASSLVGGAQDTQYF.

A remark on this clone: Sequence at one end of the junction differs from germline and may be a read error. The CDR3 nucleotides are TGTGCTAGTGGCGACCAAAACGGGGGGCTGTTTTTT. This codes for CASGDQNGGLFF. The V call is TRBV12-5, the J call TRBJ2-2; D is possibly TRBD2 (6 bases). Germline values: CDR1 LGHNT, CDR2 FRNRAP. This CDR3 contains 12 residues.

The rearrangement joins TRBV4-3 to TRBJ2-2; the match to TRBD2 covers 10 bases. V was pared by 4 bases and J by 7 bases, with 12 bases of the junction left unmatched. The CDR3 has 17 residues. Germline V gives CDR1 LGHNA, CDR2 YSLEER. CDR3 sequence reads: CASSPHASGSPSGELFF. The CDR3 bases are TGCGCCAGCAGCCCCCACGCTAGCGGGAGTCCCAGCGGGGAGCTGTTTTTT.

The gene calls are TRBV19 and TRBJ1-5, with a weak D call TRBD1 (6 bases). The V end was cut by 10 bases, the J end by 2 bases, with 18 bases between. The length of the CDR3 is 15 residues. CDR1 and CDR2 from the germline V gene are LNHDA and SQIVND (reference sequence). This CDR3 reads CATSAGAEGNQPQHF. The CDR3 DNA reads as TGTGCCACTTCGGCGGGGGCCGAGGGCAATCAGCCCCAGCATTTT.

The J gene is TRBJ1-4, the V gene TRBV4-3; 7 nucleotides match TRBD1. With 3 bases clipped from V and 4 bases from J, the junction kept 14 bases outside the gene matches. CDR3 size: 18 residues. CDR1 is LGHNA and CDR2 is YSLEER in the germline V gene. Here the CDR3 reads CASSQRAVTGQGNEKLFF. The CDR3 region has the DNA TGCGCCAGCAGCCAGAGAGCCGTGACAGGGCAGGGTAATGAAAAACTGTTTTTT.

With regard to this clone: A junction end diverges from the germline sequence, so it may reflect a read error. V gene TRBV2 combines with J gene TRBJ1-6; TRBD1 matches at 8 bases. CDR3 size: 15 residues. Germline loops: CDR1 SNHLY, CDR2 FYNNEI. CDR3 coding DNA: TGTGCCAGTAGTGAAGGGCAGGGGGCGAATTCACCCCTCCACTTT. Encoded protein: CASSEGQGANSPLHF.

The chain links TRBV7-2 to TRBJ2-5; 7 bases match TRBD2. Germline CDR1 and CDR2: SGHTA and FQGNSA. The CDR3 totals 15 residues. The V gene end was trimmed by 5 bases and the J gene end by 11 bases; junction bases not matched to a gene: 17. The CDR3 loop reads CASSDRDYLSGEQYF. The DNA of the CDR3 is TGTGCCAGCAGCGACCGGGACTACCTCTCGGGGGAGCAGTACTTC.

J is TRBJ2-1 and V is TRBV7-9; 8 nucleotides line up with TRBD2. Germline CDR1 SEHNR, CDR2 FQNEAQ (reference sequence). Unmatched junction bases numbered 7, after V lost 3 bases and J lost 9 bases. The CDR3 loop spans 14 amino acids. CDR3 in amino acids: CASSLGLELAEQFF. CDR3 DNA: TGTGCCAGCAGCTTGGGACTAGAGTTAGCTGAGCAGTTCTTC.

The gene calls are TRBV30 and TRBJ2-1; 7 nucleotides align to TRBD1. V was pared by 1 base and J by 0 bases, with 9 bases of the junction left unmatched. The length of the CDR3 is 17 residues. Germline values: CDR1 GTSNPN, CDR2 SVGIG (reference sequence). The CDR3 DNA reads TGTGCCTGGAGTGCAGACAGGGTATCGAGCTCCTACAATGAGCAGTTCTTC. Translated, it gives CAWSADRVSSSYNEQFF.

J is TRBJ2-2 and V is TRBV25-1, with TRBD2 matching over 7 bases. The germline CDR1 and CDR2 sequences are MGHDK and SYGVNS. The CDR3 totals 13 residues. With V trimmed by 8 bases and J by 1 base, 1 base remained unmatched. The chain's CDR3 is CASRGENTGELFF. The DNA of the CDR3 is TGTGCCAGCCGGGGGGAGAACACCGGGGAGCTGTTTTTT. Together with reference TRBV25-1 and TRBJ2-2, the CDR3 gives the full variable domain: EADIYQTPRYLVIGTGKKITLECSQTMGHDKMYWYQQDPGMELHLIHYSYGVNSTEKGDLSSESTVSRIRTEHFPLTLESARPSHTSQYLCASRGENTGELFFGEGSRLTVL.

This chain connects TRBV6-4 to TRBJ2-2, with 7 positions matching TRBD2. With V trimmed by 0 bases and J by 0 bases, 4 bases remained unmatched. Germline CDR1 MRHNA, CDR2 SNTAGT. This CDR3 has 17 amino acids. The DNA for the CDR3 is TGTGCCAGCAGTGACTCGAAGAGCGGGGCGAACACCGGGGAGCTGTTTTTT. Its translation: CASSDSKSGANTGELFF.

CDR3 bases: TGTGCCAGCAGCTTAGATGTTCTTGGCAGGGACACTGAAGCTTTCTTT. This gives the protein CASSLDVLGRDTEAFF. The rearrangement uses TRBV11-3 and TRBJ1-1; maybe TRBD1 (5 bases). The germline gives CDR1 SGHNT, CDR2 YENEEA. Trimming took 0 bases from V and 3 from J, leaving 14 bases between them. There are 16 residues in the CDR3.

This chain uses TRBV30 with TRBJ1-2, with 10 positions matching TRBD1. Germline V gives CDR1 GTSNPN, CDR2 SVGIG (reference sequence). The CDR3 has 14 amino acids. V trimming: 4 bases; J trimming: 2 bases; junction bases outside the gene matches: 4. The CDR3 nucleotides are TGTGCCTGGACTATGACAGGGGGCAACTATGGCTACACCTTC. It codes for CAWTMTGGNYGYTF.

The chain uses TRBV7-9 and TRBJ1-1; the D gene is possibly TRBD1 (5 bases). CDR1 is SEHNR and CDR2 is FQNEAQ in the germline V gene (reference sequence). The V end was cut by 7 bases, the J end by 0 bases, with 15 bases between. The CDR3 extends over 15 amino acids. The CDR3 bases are TGTGCCAGCACCCGCACAGACAGTATGAACACTGAAGCTTTCTTT. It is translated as CASTRTDSMNTEAFF.

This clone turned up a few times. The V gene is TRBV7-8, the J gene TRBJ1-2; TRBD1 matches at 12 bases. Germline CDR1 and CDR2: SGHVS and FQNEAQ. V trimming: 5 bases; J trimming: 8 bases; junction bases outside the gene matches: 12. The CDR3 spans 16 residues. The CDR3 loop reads CASSADAGQGAGGYTF. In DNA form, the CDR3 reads TGTGCCAGCAGCGCGGACGCGGGACAGGGGGCTGGAGGCTACACCTTC.

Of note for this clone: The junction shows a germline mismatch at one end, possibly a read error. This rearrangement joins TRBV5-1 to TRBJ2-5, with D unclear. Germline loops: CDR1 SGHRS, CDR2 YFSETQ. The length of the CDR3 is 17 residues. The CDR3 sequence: CASSLGAILYHQETQYF. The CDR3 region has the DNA TGCGCCAGCAGCTTGGGAGCGATCCTATACCACCAAGAGACTCAGTACTTC.

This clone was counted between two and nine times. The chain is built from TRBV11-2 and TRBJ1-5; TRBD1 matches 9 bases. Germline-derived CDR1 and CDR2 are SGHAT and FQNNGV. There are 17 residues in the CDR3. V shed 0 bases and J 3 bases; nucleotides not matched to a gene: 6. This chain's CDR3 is CASSLDGDRENNQPQHF. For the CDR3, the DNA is TGTGCCAGCAGCTTAGACGGGGACAGGGAAAACAATCAGCCCCAGCATTTT.

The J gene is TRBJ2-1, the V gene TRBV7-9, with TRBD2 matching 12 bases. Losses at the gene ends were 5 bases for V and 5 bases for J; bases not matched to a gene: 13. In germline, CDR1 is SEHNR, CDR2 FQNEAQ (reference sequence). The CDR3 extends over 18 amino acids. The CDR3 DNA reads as TGTGCCAGCAGCCCCCCCCTAGCGGGAGGGCCGAACCACAATGAGCAGTTCTTC. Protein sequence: CASSPPLAGGPNHNEQFF.

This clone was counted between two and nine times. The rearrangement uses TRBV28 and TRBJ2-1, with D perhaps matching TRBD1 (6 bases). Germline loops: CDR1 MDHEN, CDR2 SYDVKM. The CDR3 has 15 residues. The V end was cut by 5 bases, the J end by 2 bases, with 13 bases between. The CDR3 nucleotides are TGTGCCAGCAGTCCCGGTCAGGGGCCCTACAATGAGCAGTTCTTC. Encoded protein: CASSPGQGPYNEQFF.

The CDR3 is CASSQPTGLAGGDPYEQYF. The DNA of the CDR3 is TGCGCCAGCAGCCAGCCCACTGGACTAGCGGGAGGGGATCCCTACGAGCAGTACTTC. The genes are TRBV4-1 and TRBJ2-7; 15 nucleotides agree with TRBD2. With 3 bases clipped from V and 2 bases from J, the junction kept 11 bases outside the gene matches. Germline assignment: CDR1 MGHRA and CDR2 YSYEKL. This CDR3 contains 19 residues.

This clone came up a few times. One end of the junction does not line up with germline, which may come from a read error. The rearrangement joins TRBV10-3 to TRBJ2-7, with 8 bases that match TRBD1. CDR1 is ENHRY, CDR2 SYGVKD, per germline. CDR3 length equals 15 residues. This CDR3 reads CASSYGTGTTYEQYF. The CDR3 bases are TGTGCCAGCAGTTATGGGACAGGAACAACCTACGAGCAGTACTTC.

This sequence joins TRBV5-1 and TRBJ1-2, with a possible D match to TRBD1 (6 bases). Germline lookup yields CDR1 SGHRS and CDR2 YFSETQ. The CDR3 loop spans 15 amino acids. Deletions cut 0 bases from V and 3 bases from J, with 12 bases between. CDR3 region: CASSLAGGADYGYTF. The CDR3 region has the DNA TGCGCCAGCAGCTTGGCGGGGGGGGCGGACTATGGCTACACCTTC.

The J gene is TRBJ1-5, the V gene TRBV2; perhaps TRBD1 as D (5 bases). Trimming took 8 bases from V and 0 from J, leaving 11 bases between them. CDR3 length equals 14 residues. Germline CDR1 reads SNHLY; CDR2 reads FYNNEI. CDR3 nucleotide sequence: TGTGCCAGCGGAGGGGATTATAGCAATCAGCCCCAGCATTTT. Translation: CASGGDYSNQPQHF. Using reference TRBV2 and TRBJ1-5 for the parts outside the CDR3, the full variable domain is EPEVTQTPSHQVTQMGQEVILRCVPISNHLYFYWYRQILGQKVEFLVSFYNNEISEKSEIFDDQFSVERPDGSNFTLKIRSTKLEDSAMYFCASGGDYSNQPQHFGDGTRLSIL.

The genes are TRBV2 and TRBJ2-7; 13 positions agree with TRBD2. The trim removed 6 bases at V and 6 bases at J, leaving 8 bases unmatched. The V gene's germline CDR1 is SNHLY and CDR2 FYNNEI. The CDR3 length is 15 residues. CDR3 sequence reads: CASRDGTSGNREQYF. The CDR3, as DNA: TGTGCCAGCAGGGACGGGACTAGCGGGAATCGCGAGCAGTACTTC.

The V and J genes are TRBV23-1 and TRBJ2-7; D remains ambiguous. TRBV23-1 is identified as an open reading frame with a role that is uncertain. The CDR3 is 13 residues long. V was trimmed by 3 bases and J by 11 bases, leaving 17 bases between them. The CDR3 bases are TGCGCCAGCAGTCACCGTAACCACAGTTTCAAGTACTTC. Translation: CASSHRNHSFKYF.

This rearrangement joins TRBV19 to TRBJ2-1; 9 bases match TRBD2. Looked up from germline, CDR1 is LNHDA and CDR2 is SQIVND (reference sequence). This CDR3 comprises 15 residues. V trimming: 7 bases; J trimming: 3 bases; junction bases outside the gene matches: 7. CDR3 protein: CASKASGNRYNEQFF. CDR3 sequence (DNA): TGTGCCAGTAAGGCTAGCGGGAATCGCTACAATGAGCAGTTCTTC.

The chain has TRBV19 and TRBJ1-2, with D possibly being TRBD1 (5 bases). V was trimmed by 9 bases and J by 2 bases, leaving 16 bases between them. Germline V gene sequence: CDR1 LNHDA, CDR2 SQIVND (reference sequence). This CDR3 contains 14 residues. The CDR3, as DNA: TGTGCCAGCCGCCTACCGACAGAAAACTATGGCTACACCTTC. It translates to CASRLPTENYGYTF. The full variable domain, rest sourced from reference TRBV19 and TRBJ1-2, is DGGITQSPKYLFRKEGQNVTLSCEQNLNHDAMYWYRQDPGQGLRLIYYSQIVNDFQKGDIAEGYSVSREKKESFPLTVTSAQKNPTAFYLCASRLPTENYGYTFGSGTRLTVV.

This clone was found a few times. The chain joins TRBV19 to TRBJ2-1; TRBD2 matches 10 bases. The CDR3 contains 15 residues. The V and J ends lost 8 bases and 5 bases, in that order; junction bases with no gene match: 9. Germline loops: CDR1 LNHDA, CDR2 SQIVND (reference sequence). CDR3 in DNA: TGTGCCAGTTCCAGAGGACTAGCGGCCAACAATGAGCAGTTCTTC. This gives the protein CASSRGLAANNEQFF.

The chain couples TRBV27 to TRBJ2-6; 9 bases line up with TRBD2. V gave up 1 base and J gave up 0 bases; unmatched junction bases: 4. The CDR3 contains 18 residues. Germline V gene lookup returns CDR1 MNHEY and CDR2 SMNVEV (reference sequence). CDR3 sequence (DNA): TGTGCCAGCAGTTTATTGACTAGCGGCTTCTCTGGGGCCAACGTCCTGACTTTC. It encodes CASSLLTSGFSGANVLTF.

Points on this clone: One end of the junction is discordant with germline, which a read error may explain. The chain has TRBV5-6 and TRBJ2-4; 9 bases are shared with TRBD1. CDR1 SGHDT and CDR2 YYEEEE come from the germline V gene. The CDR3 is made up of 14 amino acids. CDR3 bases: TGTGCCAGCAGCCCCGGGACAGGGAGAAACAGTCAGTACTTC. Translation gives CASSPGTGRNSQYF.

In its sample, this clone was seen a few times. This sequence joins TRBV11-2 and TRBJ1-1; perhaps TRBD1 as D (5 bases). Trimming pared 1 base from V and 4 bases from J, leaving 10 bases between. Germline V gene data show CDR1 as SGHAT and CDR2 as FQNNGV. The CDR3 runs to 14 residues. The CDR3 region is CASSLVTVTTEAFF. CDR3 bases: TGTGCCAGCAGCTTAGTGACAGTGACCACTGAAGCTTTCTTT. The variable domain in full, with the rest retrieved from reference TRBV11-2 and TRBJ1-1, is EAGVAQSPRYKIIEKRQSVAFWCNPISGHATLYWYQQILGQGPKLLIQFQNNGVVDDSQLPKDRFSAERLKGVDSTLKIQPAKLEDSAVYLCASSLVTVTTEAFFGQGTRLTVV.